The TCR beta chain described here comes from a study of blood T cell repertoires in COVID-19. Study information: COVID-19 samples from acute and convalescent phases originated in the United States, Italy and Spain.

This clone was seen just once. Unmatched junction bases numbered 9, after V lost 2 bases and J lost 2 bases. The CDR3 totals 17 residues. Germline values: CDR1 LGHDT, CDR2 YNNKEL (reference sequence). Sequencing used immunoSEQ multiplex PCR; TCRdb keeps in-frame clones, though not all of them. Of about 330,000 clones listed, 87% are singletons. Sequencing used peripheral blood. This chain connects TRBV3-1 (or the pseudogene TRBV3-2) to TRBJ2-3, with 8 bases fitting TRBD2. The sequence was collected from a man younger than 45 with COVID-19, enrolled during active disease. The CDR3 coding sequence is TGTGCCAGCAGCCAATCCGAGCGGGAGCCGACCACAGATACGCAGTATTTT. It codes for CASSQSEREPTTDTQYF.